The T cell receptor beta chain under discussion was sequenced for a study of shared clonotypes between healthy human individuals. CD45RO-negative cells were positively selected for CCR7, leaving out terminally differentiated effector memory CD45RA+ cells. Those who donated were healthy HIV-negative adults, with no recent acute infections or vaccinations reported. Study-level points and caveats: The represented genetic and exposure-history diversity was limited by the small number of donors. Generally, naive subsets (rather than memory subsets) showed larger estimated richness.

As concerns this clone: The antigen remains unidentified.

Libraries were prepared by immunoSEQ multiplex PCR; TCRdb keeps only in-frame clonotypes and omits some of them. The sample includes 1.5 million to 2.5 million clones, around 96% of them seen just once. CDR3 length equals 11 residues. V was cut by 3 bases and J by 5 bases, with 8 bases left in between. The germline V gene encodes CDR1 DFQATT and CDR2 SNEGSKA (reference sequence). The receptor was isolated from a young man in good health. V gene TRBV20-1 combines with J gene TRBJ2-7; TRBD1 is a possible D gene (6 bases). The source material was naive CD8+ T cells sorted from blood. The CDR3 sequence: CSASTGNEQYF. For the CDR3, the DNA is TGCAGTGCTAGTACAGGGAACGAGCAGTACTTC.